Reported below is one T cell receptor beta chain. Participant age was roughly 18 to 89 years, and participants resided in roughly 25 US areas. Clinical history reported by participants formed the basis on which cohorts were assigned. These data belong to a study of blood T cell repertoires in COVID-19. Looking at the study overall: The cDNA or gDNA used as material had been derived from T cells, B-cell-depleted T cells, or PBMCs.

How the authors handled the data: Reference gene primers were amplified, and this amplification served to estimate nucleated cell counts. Sequenced by immunoSEQ multiplex PCR; TCRdb stores in-frame clones only, minus some. The V and J calls and clone size were taken over from that table, and D and trimming were inferred from the DNA. The table records approximately 360,000 clones, over 75% of them present only once. Trimming left V 3 bases short and J 6 bases short, with 14 bases between. Germline V lookup: CDR1 MNHNS, CDR2 SASEGT. The CDR3 contains 14 residues. This sequence originates from a woman in her thirties with acute COVID-19. The rearrangement uses TRBV6-1 and TRBJ1-2; D gene ambiguous. Sequences were obtained from PBMCs or T cells enriched from blood (not recorded which). The CDR3 DNA follows: TGTGCCAGCAGTGATTGGCCGCAGGTTAATGGCTACACCTTC. Its translation is CASSDWPQVNGYTF.